The 28 T cell receptor beta chains below all came from one sample that was sequenced in a study of T cell repertoires in aging, cancer and after chemotherapy. TCR beta rearrangements were amplified from peripheral blood genomic DNA. Rearranged V-D-J TRB sequences were amplified with a mixed TRB-A/B primer pool. TCRdb analysed the multiplex PCR reads with MiXCR anew, one entry per CDR3 protein. The sample yields about 17,000 distinct CDR3 sequences, about 50% seen once. The sequenced sample was blood. These receptors all stem from a human donor in good health.

The chain recombines TRBV6-5 with TRBJ1-2, with 7 bases that match TRBD1. The germline V gene has CDR1 MNHEY and CDR2 SVGAGI. This CDR3 spans 13 amino acids. Unmatched junction bases numbered 9, after V lost 6 bases and J lost 8 bases. CDR3 sequence reads: CASSSGGGRGYTF. The CDR3 DNA follows: TGTGCCAGCAGCTCAGGGGGAGGGAGAGGCTACACCTTC.

This chain uses TRBV29-1 with TRBJ2-5, with D tentatively TRBD1 (6 bases). The CDR3 runs 16 residues. The germline CDR1 and CDR2 sequences are SQVTM and ANQGSEA. V was cut by 2 bases and J by 4 bases, with 20 bases left in between. The CDR3 sequence: CSVEPFLPQGIETQYF. The CDR3 DNA is TGCAGCGTTGAACCCTTCCTCCCTCAGGGGATAGAGACCCAGTACTTC. The variable domain in full, completed from reference TRBV29-1 and TRBJ2-5, reads SAVISQKPSRDICQRGTSLTIQCQVDSQVTMMFWYRQQPGQSLTLIATANQGSEATYESGFVIDKFPISRPNLTFSTLTVSNMSPEDSSIYLCSVEPFLPQGIETQYFGPGTRLLVL.

The CDR3 DNA is TGTGCCAGCAGTCTCCTCGGGCCTCTGGGACCACCTCCCAATGAGCAGTTCTTC. Protein sequence: CASSLLGPLGPPPNEQFF. This chain links TRBV27 with TRBJ2-1, with D perhaps matching TRBD1 or TRBD2 (5 bases each). Trimming stripped 5 bases from V and 6 bases from J, with 26 bases between. Per germline, CDR1 MNHEY and CDR2 SMNVEV (reference sequence). This CDR3 is built from 18 residues.

This clonotype was found once. This rearrangement joins TRBV6-2 or TRBV6-3 to TRBJ2-1; D uncertain. Trimming stripped 7 bases from V and 6 bases from J, with 16 bases between. This CDR3 region has 14 residues. Germline values: CDR1 MNHEY, CDR2 SVGEGT. The CDR3 DNA is TGTGCCAGCAAGGAAAGTATAACGGGCAATGAGCAGTTCTTC. It encodes CASKESITGNEQFF.

V and J are TRBV12-3 or TRBV12-4 and TRBJ2-2, with no clear D. The CDR3 is made up of 13 amino acids. Trimming removed 6 bases from V and 1 base from J, with 6 bases in between. The CDR3 bases are TGTGCCAGCAGCATGCGGAACACCGGGGAGCTGTTTTTT. Amino acid sequence: CASSMRNTGELFF.

Written as DNA, the CDR3 is TGTGCCACCAGTAAGCGGGAGGACCAAGAGACCCAGTACTTC. Its protein is CATSKREDQETQYF. V and J are TRBV15 and TRBJ2-5, with 9 bases aligning to TRBD2. This CDR3 spans 14 amino acids. Germline assignment: CDR1 LNHNV and CDR2 YYDKDF (reference sequence). V gave up 6 bases and J gave up 0 bases; unmatched junction bases: 2.

This rearrangement joins TRBV11-1 to TRBJ2-1; the match to TRBD2 covers 15 bases. The V segment lost 5 bases and the J segment 5 bases; nucleotides outside the gene matches: 4. The germline CDR1 and CDR2 sequences are SGHAT and FQDESV (reference sequence). The CDR3 consists of 16 residues. The CDR3 sequence is CASSPGTSGRNNEQFF. As DNA, the CDR3 is TGTGCCAGCAGCCCCGGGACTAGCGGGAGGAACAATGAGCAGTTCTTC.

This chain joins TRBV15 and TRBJ2-5; 13 positions match TRBD2. V lost 5 bases, J lost 10 bases, and 13 bases stayed unmatched. The CDR3 extends over 16 amino acids. From germline, CDR1 is LNHNV and CDR2 YYDKDF (reference sequence). The chain's CDR3 is CATSGRLAGGPMDQYF. CDR3 in DNA: TGTGCCACCAGCGGGCGACTAGCGGGAGGCCCGATGGACCAGTACTTC.

This chain uses TRBV6-5 with TRBJ2-6, with D perhaps matching TRBD2 (5 bases). The CDR3 is 18 amino acids. CDR1 is MNHEY, CDR2 SVGAGI, per germline. Trimming took off 0 bases at V and 0 bases at J, with 12 bases between the two ends. CDR3 in DNA: TGTGCCAGCAGTTACTCCTCTTTCGGGGTCTCTGGGGCCAACGTCCTGACTTTC. Encoded protein: CASSYSSFGVSGANVLTF.

V usage is TRBV6-1 and J usage is TRBJ2-7, with 7 bases aligning to TRBD2. The CDR3 extends over 15 amino acids. V was clipped by 5 bases and J by 0 bases; unmatched bases: 7. Germline V gives CDR1 MNHNS, CDR2 SASEGT. In nucleotides, the CDR3 is TGTGCCAGCAGTCCTCTAGCGGAGGGCTCCTACGAGCAGTACTTC. The encoded protein is CASSPLAEGSYEQYF.

The rearrangement uses TRBV27 and TRBJ2-2; 7 bases fit TRBD2. Unmatched junction bases numbered 14, after V lost 8 bases and J lost 8 bases. Looked up from germline, CDR1 is MNHEY and CDR2 is SMNVEV (reference sequence). The CDR3 runs 15 residues. CDR3 sequence (DNA): TGTGCCAGCTCCCGGGGGAGGGGCTATGCTGGGGAGCTGTTTTTT. Its protein product is CASSRGRGYAGELFF.

Details on this clonotype: One end of the junction varies from germline; a read error may be responsible. J is TRBJ2-5 and V is TRBV15; the D is unclear. This CDR3 has 15 amino acids. Germline CDR1 reads LNHNV; CDR2 reads YYDKDF (reference sequence). The CDR3 DNA reads TGTGCCACCAGCAGACTCGACGGTAGCCAAGAGAACCAGTACTTC. Its protein is CATSRLDGSQENQYF.

The V and J genes are TRBV30 and TRBJ2-5; D is unresolved. The V end lost 5 bases, the J end lost 5 bases, and 12 bases lay between the germline ends. Germline-derived CDR1 and CDR2 are GTSNPN and SVGIG (reference sequence). This CDR3 contains 12 residues. The CDR3 is CAWQPGSETQYF. The CDR3 DNA sequence: TGTGCCTGGCAACCGGGCTCGGAGACCCAGTACTTC.

The chain is built from TRBV5-5 and TRBJ2-3; 9 nucleotides align to TRBD1. The germline V gene encodes CDR1 SGHKS and CDR2 YYEKEE (reference sequence). The length of the CDR3 is 14 residues. The J segment lost 6 bases and the V segment lost 6 bases, leaving 8 bases of the junction unmatched. This CDR3 reads CASIDRGSMDTQYF. The CDR3 DNA sequence: TGTGCCAGCATCGACAGGGGGTCAATGGATACGCAGTATTTT.

This clonotype has only a few counts. CDR3 DNA: TGTGCCAGCAGTTACACGACTAGCGGGAGGCCGACCTACACAGATACGCAGTATTTT. Residues: CASSYTTSGRPTYTDTQYF. The chain joins TRBV6-5 to TRBJ2-3; 13 nucleotides line up with TRBD2. V dropped 2 bases and J dropped 2; count of bases not matched to a gene: 10. The CDR3 totals 19 residues. Germline CDR1 reads MNHEY; CDR2 reads SVGAGI.

With regard to this clonotype: One junction end does not reproduce the germline sequence, and a read error may be involved. The rearrangement links TRBV7-9 to TRBJ2-5, with D hard to call. Germline V CDR1 and CDR2: SEHNR, FQNEAQ (reference sequence). The CDR3 is 12 residues long. The CDR3 protein is CASLRAETQANF. The CDR3 DNA reads TGTGCCAGCCTTCGGGCCGAGACCCAGGCCAACTTC. Variable domain in full (rest from reference TRBV7-9 and TRBJ2-5): DTGVSQNPRHKITKRGQNVTFRCDPISEHNRLYWYRQTLGQGPEFLTYFQNEAQLEKSRLLSDRFSAERPKGSFSTLEIQRTEQGDSAMYLCASLRAETQANFGPGTRLLVL.

The chain recombines TRBV29-1 with TRBJ1-5; D might be TRBD1 (5 bases). V was trimmed by 0 bases and J by 10 bases, leaving 10 bases between them. This CDR3 contains 12 residues. The germline V gene has CDR1 SQVTM and CDR2 ANQGSEA. CDR3 amino acids: CSVEDGGTPQHF. Here the CDR3 DNA reads TGCAGCGTTGAAGATGGGGGGACCCCCCAGCATTTT.

This chain links TRBV6-2 or TRBV6-3 with TRBJ2-2, with D maybe TRBD2 (6 bases). Germline CDR1 is MNHEY and CDR2 is SVGEGT. The CDR3 runs 15 residues. V lost 2 bases and J lost 8, with 15 bases in between. CDR3 DNA: TGTGCCAGCAGTTACGGGGGGACCTCATCGGGGGAGCTGTTTTTT. Encoded protein: CASSYGGTSSGELFF.

This sequence joins TRBV27 and TRBJ2-5, with a possible D match to TRBD2 (6 bases). There are 15 residues in the CDR3. V lost 5 bases and J 5 bases, leaving 18 bases between the germline ends. Germline V gives CDR1 MNHEY, CDR2 SMNVEV (reference sequence). CDR3 nucleotides: TGTGCCAGCAGTCGCCGGGACGCCGGAGGGGAGACCCAGTACTTC. This translates into CASSRRDAGGETQYF.

The CDR3 here is CASRPQTGIADTQYF. The CDR3, as DNA: TGTGCCAGCAGGCCCCAGACAGGTATTGCAGATACGCAGTATTTT. V gene TRBV12-3 or TRBV12-4 combines with J gene TRBJ2-3; tentatively, D is TRBD1 (6 bases). The CDR3 spans 15 residues. V lost 6 bases to trimming and J lost 4 bases, with 17 bases between them.

By proportion, this clonotype is medium-sized (0.01 to 0.1%). The genes are TRBV29-1 and TRBJ2-5, with D perhaps TRBD2 (6 bases). From germline, CDR1 is SQVTM and CDR2 ANQGSEA. With 3 bases removed from V and 4 bases from J, the gap between germline ends came to 18 bases. This CDR3 has 15 residues. The CDR3, as DNA: TGCAGCGTTGAGGGGGGTGGGCTCCCCGGAGAGACCCAGTACTTC. Amino acid sequence: CSVEGGGLPGETQYF.

This rearrangement joins TRBV11-1 to TRBJ2-1, with 10 bases lining up with TRBD2. Per the germline V gene, CDR1 is SGHAT and CDR2 is FQDESV (reference sequence). Trimming took 3 bases from V and 5 from J; bases not matched to a gene: 16. The CDR3 loop spans 19 amino acids. CDR3 sequence reads: CASSLEQALPGLANNEQFF. The CDR3 coding sequence is TGTGCCAGCAGCTTGGAACAAGCCCTCCCGGGACTAGCGAACAATGAGCAGTTCTTC.

The rearrangement links TRBV30 to TRBJ2-1; 10 bases are a match to TRBD2. Germline V gives CDR1 GTSNPN, CDR2 SVGIG (reference sequence). This CDR3 region has 15 residues. V was pared by 2 bases and J by 10 bases, with 11 bases of the junction left unmatched. CDR3: CAWSLGLAATDEQFF. Written as DNA, the CDR3 is TGTGCCTGGAGTCTAGGACTAGCGGCTACGGACGAGCAGTTCTTC.

J is TRBJ2-5 and V is TRBV27; D call uncertain. With 4 bases removed from V and 3 bases from J, the gap between germline ends came to 3 bases. CDR3 length: 11 amino acids. Germline assignment: CDR1 MNHEY and CDR2 SMNVEV (reference sequence). This CDR3 is CASSWEETQYF. The DNA of the CDR3 is TGTGCCAGCAGTTGGGAAGAGACCCAGTACTTC.

This clonotype qualifies as medium-sized. The rearrangement joins TRBV30 to TRBJ2-7; the D gene is possibly TRBD1 (7 bases). CDR1 is GTSNPN, CDR2 SVGIG, per germline (reference sequence). The CDR3 covers 17 residues. V lost 1 base and J lost 2, with 21 bases in between. The CDR3 loop is CAWSEGRGTRTPYEQYF. CDR3 DNA sequence: TGTGCCTGGAGTGAAGGCAGGGGGACTCGTACACCCTACGAGCAGTACTTC.

This sequence joins TRBV6-4 and TRBJ2-3, with D maybe TRBD2 (6 bases). Germline V gives CDR1 MRHNA, CDR2 SNTAGT. The V end lost 1 base, the J end lost 6 bases, and 11 bases lay between the germline ends. This CDR3 comprises 14 residues. CDR3 bases: TGTGCCAGCAGTGACTTTGGCGGAGGGGATACGCAGTATTTT. Protein sequence: CASSDFGGGDTQYF.

This clonotype has only a few counts. The chain joins TRBV27 to TRBJ1-4; D remains unclear. The CDR3 covers 15 residues. The germline gives CDR1 MNHEY, CDR2 SMNVEV (reference sequence). The V gene lost 4 bases and the J gene lost 0 bases, with 9 bases spanning the gap. Here the CDR3 reads CASSYGTSTNEKLFF. As DNA, the CDR3 is TGTGCCAGCAGTTACGGCACCTCAACTAATGAAAAACTGTTTTTT. Full variable domain (rest looked up from reference TRBV27 and TRBJ1-4): EAQVTQNPRYLITVTGKKLTVTCSQNMNHEYMSWYRQDPGLGLRQIYYSMNVEVTDKGDVPEGYKVSRKEKRNFPLILESPSPNQTSLYFCASSYGTSTNEKLFFGSGTQLSVL.

This clonotype was observed a few times. This chain joins TRBV19 and TRBJ2-3, with D possibly called TRBD1 or TRBD2 (5 bases each). Germline V gene data show CDR1 as LNHDA and CDR2 as SQIVND (reference sequence). The V gene lost 4 bases and the J gene lost 6 bases, with 17 bases spanning the gap. This CDR3 is 15 amino acids long. The CDR3 protein is CASSTAGTPQDTQYF. The CDR3 DNA reads TGTGCCAGTAGTACTGCCGGGACGCCTCAGGATACGCAGTATTTT.